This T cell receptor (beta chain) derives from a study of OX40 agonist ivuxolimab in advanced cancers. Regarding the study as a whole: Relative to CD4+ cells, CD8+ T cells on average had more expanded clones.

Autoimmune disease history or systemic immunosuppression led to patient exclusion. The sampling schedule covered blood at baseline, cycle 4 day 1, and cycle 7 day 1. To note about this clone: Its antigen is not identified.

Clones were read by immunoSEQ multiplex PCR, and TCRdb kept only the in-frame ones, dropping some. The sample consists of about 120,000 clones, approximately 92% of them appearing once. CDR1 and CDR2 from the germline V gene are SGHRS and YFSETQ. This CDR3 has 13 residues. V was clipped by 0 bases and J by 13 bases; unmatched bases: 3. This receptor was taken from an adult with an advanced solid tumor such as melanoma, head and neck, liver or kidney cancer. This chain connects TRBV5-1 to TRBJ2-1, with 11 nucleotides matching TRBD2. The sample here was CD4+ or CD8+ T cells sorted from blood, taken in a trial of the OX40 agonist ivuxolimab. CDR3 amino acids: CASSLGLAGLQFF. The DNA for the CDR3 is TGCGCCAGCAGCTTGGGACTAGCGGGGTTACAGTTCTTC.